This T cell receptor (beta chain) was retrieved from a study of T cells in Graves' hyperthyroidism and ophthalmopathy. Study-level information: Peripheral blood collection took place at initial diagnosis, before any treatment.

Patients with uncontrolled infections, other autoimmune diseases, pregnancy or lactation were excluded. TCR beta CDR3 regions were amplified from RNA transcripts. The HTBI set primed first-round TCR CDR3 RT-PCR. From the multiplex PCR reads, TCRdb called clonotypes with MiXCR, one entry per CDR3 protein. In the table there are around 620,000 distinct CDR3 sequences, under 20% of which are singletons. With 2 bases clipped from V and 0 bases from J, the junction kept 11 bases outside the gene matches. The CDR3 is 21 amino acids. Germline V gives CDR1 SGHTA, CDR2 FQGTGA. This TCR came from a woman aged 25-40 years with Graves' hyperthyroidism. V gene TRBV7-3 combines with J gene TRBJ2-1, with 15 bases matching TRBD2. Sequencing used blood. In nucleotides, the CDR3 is TGTGCCAGCAGCTTACAACCGGGACTAGCGGGAGGTCCTAGCTCCTACAATGAGCAGTTCTTC. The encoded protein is CASSLQPGLAGGPSSYNEQFF.